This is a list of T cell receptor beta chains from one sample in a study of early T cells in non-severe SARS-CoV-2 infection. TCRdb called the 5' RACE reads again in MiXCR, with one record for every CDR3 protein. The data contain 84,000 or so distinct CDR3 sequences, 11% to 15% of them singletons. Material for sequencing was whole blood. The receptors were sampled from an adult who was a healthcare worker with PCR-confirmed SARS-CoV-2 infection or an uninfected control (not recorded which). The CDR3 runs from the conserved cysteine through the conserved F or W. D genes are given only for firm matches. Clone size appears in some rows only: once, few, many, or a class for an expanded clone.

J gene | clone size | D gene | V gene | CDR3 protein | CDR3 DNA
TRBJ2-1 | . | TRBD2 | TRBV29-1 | CSVVWTSVNEQFF | TGCAGCGTCGTATGGACTAGCGTCAATGAGCAGTTCTTC
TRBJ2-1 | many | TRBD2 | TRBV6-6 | CASSIRTSGDEQFF | TGTGCCAGCAGCATTCGGACTAGCGGGGATGAGCAGTTCTTC
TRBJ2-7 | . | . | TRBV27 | CASSPRRFHEQYF | TGTGCCAGCAGTCCGCGTAGGTTCCACGAGCAGTACTTC
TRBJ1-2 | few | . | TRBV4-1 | CASQGDYGYTF | TGCGCCAGCCAGGGAGACTATGGCTACACCTTC
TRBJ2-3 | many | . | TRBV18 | CASSARQVIDTQYF | TGTGCCAGCTCAGCCCGACAGGTGATAGATACGCAGTATTTT
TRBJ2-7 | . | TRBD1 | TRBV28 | CASFRRDSYEQYF | TGTGCCAGCTTCCGTCGGGACAGCTACGAGCAGTACTTC
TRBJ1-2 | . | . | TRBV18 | CASSPEPNYGYTF | TGTGCCAGCTCACCGGAGCCTAACTATGGCTACACCTTC
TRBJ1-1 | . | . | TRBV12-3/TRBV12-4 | CASSSQGANTEAFF | TGTGCCAGCAGTTCCCAGGGCGCGAACACTGAAGCTTTCTTT
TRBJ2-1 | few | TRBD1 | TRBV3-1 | CASSQDPDRLYNEQFF | TGTGCCAGCAGCCAAGACCCGGACAGGCTCTACAATGAGCAGTTCTTC
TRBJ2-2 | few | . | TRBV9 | CASSVRSGISGELFF | TGTGCCAGCAGCGTTCGTTCGGGGATATCCGGGGAGCTGTTTTTT
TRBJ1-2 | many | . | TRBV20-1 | CSARGERYGYTF | TGCAGTGCGAGGGGAGAGCGGTATGGCTACACCTTC
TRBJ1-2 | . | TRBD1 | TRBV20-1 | CSATETGGAFGYTF | TGCAGTGCTACTGAGACAGGGGGCGCATTTGGCTACACCTTC
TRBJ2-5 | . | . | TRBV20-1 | CSARESSAFRETQYF | TGCAGTGCTAGAGAGTCCTCGGCGTTTCGGGAGACCCAGTACTTC
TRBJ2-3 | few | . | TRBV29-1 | CSVGASIITDTQYF | TGCAGCGTTGGGGCTAGCATCATCACAGATACGCAGTATTTT
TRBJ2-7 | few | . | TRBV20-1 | CSARRTPTAYEQYF | TGCAGTGCTAGGAGGACCCCAACGGCGTACGAGCAGTACTTC
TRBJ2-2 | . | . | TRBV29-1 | CSVDHRRDGELFF | TGCAGCGTTGATCACAGACGGGACGGGGAGCTGTTTTTT
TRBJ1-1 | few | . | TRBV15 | CATSRGGATRPETEAFF | TGTGCCACCAGCAGAGGGGGGGCGACCCGCCCCGAGACTGAAGCTTTCTTT
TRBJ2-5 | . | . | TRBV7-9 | CASSPVGGQQETQYF | TGTGCCAGCAGCCCGGTCGGGGGACAACAAGAGACCCAGTACTTC
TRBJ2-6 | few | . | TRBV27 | CASSPRAGANVLTF | TGTGCCAGCAGTCCCAGGGCTGGGGCCAACGTCCTGACTTTC
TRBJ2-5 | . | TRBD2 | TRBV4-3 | CASSQGSGGAFETQYF | TGCGCCAGCAGCCAGGGCAGCGGGGGGGCCTTTGAAACCCAGTACTTC
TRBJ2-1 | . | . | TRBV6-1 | CASSDYAGANNEQFF | TGTGCCAGCAGTGACTATGCGGGGGCGAACAATGAGCAGTTCTTC
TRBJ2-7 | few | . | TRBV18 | CASSPGGYYEQYF | TGTGCCAGCTCACCAGGGGGGTACTACGAGCAGTACTTC
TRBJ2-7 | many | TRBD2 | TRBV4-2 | CASSQDLASGGYEQYF | TGTGCCAGCAGCCAAGATTTGGCTAGCGGGGGGTACGAGCAGTACTTC